This T cell receptor (beta chain) was identified during a study of blood T cell repertoires in COVID-19. In its sample, this clone was seen once. The assay was immunoSEQ multiplex PCR, and TCRdb's table has in-frame clones only and misses some. This table has around 200,000 clones, approximately 88% appearing once. From germline, CDR1 is SEHNR and CDR2 FQNEAQ (reference sequence). CDR3 size: 14 residues. The germline V and J ends were trimmed by 3 bases and 5 bases, with 11 bases remaining between them. The TCR comes from a woman aged 40 to 50 with COVID-19, enrolled during active disease. The specimen was peripheral blood. The rearrangement joins TRBV7-9 to TRBJ1-5; possibly TRBD1 for D (6 bases). The CDR3 spells CASSFEGGHQPQHF. The CDR3 coding sequence is TGTGCCAGCAGCTTCGAAGGGGGACATCAGCCCCAGCATTTT.